This T cell receptor beta chain was sequenced during a study of cytomegalovirus exposure and HLA in healthy donors. At the level of the study: The 120 validation repertoires used the same platform as the approximately 670 first-cohort repertoires (as reported by a later analysis).

A remark on this clone: Its antigen is undetermined.

The CDR3 is made up of 15 amino acids. The germline V gene has CDR1 LNHDA and CDR2 SQIVND (reference sequence). V dropped 1 base and J dropped 7 bases, with 14 bases sitting between them. Clones were read by immunoSEQ multiplex PCR, and TCRdb kept only the in-frame ones, dropping some. The top ten hold 1.5% to 2% of the sample, which has some 66,000 clones, 95% to 97% seen once. Study conclusions and caveats: In the 130 or so validation repertoires, a later analysis found that first-cohort TCR clusters tended to co-occur. The investigators catalogued 150 or so TCR beta chains as cytomegalovirus-associated.

The specimen sequenced was PBMCs. The clonotype comes from a woman aged 18-35 years in good health and CMV-seropositive. The chain couples TRBV19 to TRBJ2-1; a possible D gene is TRBD1 (6 bases). The CDR3 here is CASSIVGRGLNEQFF. For the CDR3, the DNA is TGTGCCAGTAGTATAGTGGGCAGGGGTTTAAATGAGCAGTTCTTC.